This entry is about one T cell receptor (beta chain). Its antigen is not known. This entry belongs to a study of T cell responses to AZD1222 COVID-19 vaccine. Looking at the study overall: Investigators merged groups given second doses at roughly 4 or roughly 12 weeks.

Study results and limitations: With dominance at 160-218 and 743-854, vaccine-associated CD4 TCRs spanned spike. Of the AZD1222 recipients, only 5 to 7 were seropositive at baseline. Clonal diversity was possibly underestimated, and white British individuals and females predominated among donors.

Generated by immunoSEQ multiplex PCR, the TCRdb table keeps only in-frame clones and is missing some. This sample yields 75,000 to 100,000 clones, of which 80% to 90% are seen a single time; approximately 6% belongs to the top ten. The CDR3 contains 14 residues. V lost 0 bases to trimming and J lost 13 bases, with 18 bases between them. From germline, CDR1 is KGHSH and CDR2 LQKENI. The TCR originated in an adult in good health. The sample consisted of peripheral blood, taken on day 0 of AZD1222 vaccination. The rearrangement uses TRBV18 and TRBJ1-2; D ambiguous. The CDR3 here is CASSPPFSRAFLTF. CDR3 in DNA: TGTGCCAGCTCACCACCGTTTTCGCGGGCCTTTCTCACCTTC.